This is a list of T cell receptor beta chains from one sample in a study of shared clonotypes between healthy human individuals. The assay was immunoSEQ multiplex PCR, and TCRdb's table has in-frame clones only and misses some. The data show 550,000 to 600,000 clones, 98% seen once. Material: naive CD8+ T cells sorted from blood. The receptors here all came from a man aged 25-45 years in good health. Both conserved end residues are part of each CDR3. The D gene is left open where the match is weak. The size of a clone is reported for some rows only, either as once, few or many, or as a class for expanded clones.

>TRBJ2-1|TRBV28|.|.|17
TGTGCCAGCAGTCCCGGAGGGCCAGCTTGGGCCTACAATGAGCAGTTCTTC
CASSPGGPAWAYNEQFF
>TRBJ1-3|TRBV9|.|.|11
TGTGCCAGCAGCGGCGCTAACACCATATATTTT
CASSGANTIYF
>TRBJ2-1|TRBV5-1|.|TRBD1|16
TGCGCCAGCAGCTATGGTTCCCCGGGACAGGGAAGGGATCTGATCTTC
CASSYGSPGQGRDLIF
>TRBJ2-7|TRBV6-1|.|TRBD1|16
TGTGCCAGCAGTGAATGGGGGACAGGGGCAGCCTACGAGCAGTACTTC
CASSEWGTGAAYEQYF
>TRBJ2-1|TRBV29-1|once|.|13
TGCAGCGTTGTAACCGCCGACTACAATGAGCAGTTCTTC
CSVVTADYNEQFF
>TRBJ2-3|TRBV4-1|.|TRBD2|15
TGCGCCAGCAGCCAAGTTGCGGGAGGGACAGATACGCAGTATTTT
CASSQVAGGTDTQYF
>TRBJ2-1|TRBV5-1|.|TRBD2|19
TGCGCCAGCAGCCCTACACTAGCGGGGGCCCTCCTTTCCTACAATGAGCAGTTCTTC
CASSPTLAGALLSYNEQFF
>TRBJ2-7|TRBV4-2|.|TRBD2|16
TGTGCCAGCAGCCCTAAACTAGCGGGAGGGAGGAACGAGCAGTACTTC
CASSPKLAGGRNEQYF
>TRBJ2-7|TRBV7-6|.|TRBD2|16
TGTGCCAGCAGCCTGGGGACTAGCGGGAGTCGGTACGAGCAGTACTTC
CASSLGTSGSRYEQYF
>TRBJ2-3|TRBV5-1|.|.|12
TGCGCCAGCAGCTTGCGGCCGGATACGCAGTATTTT
CASSLRPDTQYF
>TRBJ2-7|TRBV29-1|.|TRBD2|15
TGCAGCGTGGAAGGAAGCGGGGGTGCATCCTACGAGCAGTACTTC
CSVEGSGGASYEQYF
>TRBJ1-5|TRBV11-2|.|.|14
TGTGCCAGCAGCTTAGATGGAGGGGTTCAGCCCCAGCATTTT
CASSLDGGVQPQHF
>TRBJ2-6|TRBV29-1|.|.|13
TGCAGCGGGCTTACGCGCGGGGCCAACGTCCTGACTTTC
CSGLTRGANVLTF
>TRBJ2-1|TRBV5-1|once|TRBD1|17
TGCGCCAGCAGCCAATTACCGGGACAGGGGAGAAATAATGAGCAGTTCTTC
CASSQLPGQGRNNEQFF
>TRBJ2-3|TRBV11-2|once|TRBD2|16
TGTGCCAGCAGCACCTCCTCCGGGACTAGTAGAGATACGCAGTATTTT
CASSTSSGTSRDTQYF
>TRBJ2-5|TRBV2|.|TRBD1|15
TGTGCCAGCAGTGAATGGGCCAGGGGGCAAGAGACCCAGTACTTC
CASSEWARGQETQYF
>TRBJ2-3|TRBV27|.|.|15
TGTGCCAGCAGTAAACACCGGGACGGTGAAGATACGCAGTATTTT
CASSKHRDGEDTQYF
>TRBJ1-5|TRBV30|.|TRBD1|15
TGTGCCTGGAGCCCCTGGACAGGGAAGGATCAGCCCCAGCATTTT
CAWSPWTGKDQPQHF
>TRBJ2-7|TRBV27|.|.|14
TGTGCCAGCAGTTTATCCGCCCAGGGTAACGAGCAGTACTTC
CASSLSAQGNEQYF
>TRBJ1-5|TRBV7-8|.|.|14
TGTGCCAGCAGCTTAGAGGCAGACAATCAGCCCCAGCATTTT
CASSLEADNQPQHF
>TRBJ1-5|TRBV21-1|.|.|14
TGTGCCAGCAGCGGGAGGGGGCGTATTCAGCCCCAGCATTTT
CASSGRGRIQPQHF
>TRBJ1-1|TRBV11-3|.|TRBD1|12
TGTGCCAGCAGCTCAGGGGGCACTGAAGCTTTCTTT
CASSSGGTEAFF
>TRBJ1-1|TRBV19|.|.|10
TGTGCCAGTAGGGGAGTTGAAGCTTTCTTT
CASRGVEAFF
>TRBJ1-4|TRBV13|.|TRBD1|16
TGTGCCAGCAGCGTGGGGAAACGGACAGGCGATGAAAAACTGTTTTTT
CASSVGKRTGDEKLFF
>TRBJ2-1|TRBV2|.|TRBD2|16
TGTGCCAGCAGTGAAGCCCTAGCGGGAGGGTACAATGAGCAGTTCTTC
CASSEALAGGYNEQFF
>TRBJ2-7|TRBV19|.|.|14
TGTGCCAGTAGTATAGGTCGGGATACCTACGAGCAGTACTTC
CASSIGRDTYEQYF
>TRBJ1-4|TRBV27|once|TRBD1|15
TGTGCCAGCAGTAGGGACAGGGTTACTAATGAAAAACTGTTTTTT
CASSRDRVTNEKLFF